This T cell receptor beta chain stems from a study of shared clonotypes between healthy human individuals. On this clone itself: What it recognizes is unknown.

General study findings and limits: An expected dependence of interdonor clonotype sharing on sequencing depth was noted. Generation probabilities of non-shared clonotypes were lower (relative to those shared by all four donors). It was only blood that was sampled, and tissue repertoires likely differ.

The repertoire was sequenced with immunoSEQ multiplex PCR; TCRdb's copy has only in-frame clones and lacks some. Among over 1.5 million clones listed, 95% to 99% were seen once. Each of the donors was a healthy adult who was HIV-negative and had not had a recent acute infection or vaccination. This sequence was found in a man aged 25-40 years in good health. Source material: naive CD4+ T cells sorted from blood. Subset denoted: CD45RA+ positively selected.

The CDR3, as DNA: TGCAGCGTTGAGGGGGGACTAGCGGGGACTTACAATGAGCAGTTCTTC. Translation: CSVEGGLAGTYNEQFF. J is TRBJ2-1 and V is TRBV29-1; 13 bases align to TRBD2. CDR3 size: 16 residues. The trim removed 3 bases at V and 4 bases at J, leaving 6 bases unmatched. The V gene's germline CDR1 is SQVTM and CDR2 ANQGSEA.